The 15 T cell receptor beta chains given below trace back to one sample, sequenced in a study of regulatory T cells in long-lasting Graves disease. Investigators prepared the TCR beta libraries by applying iRepertoire HTBI primers and Arm-PCR of CDR3 regions. In TCRdb, the multiplex PCR reads were re-called with MiXCR into one record per CDR3 protein. The repertoire holds under 300,000 distinct CDR3 sequences, with roughly a fifth as singletons. Stated time point: newly diagnosed GD, antithyroid drugs for less than 3 months. With RNA extracted from PBMCs as input, the TCR library was made. The sequences come from peripheral blood mononuclear cells (PBMCs), collected at new diagnosis, from a patient treated with antithyroid drugs. Receptors were obtained from a female donor with Graves disease.

The V and J genes are TRBV19 and TRBJ2-1; 9 nucleotides match TRBD2. The CDR3 is 14 amino acids. Germline assignment: CDR1 LNHDA and CDR2 SQIVND (reference sequence). The V and J ends lost 4 bases and 8 bases, in that order; junction bases with no gene match: 6. CDR3 bases: TGTGCCAGTAGTAAGGGACTAGCATCCCATGAGCAGTTCTTC. It yields the protein CASSKGLASHEQFF.

The table lists this clonotype with many counts. This sequence joins TRBV9 and TRBJ1-1; no clear D gene. Trimming left V 4 bases short and J 0 bases short, with 13 bases between. CDR1 is SGDLS, CDR2 YYNGEE, per germline. This CDR3 has 15 amino acids. The CDR3 protein is CASSTLSTMNTEAFF. The CDR3 bases are TGTGCCAGCAGCACCCTATCGACCATGAACACTGAAGCTTTCTTT.

The chain is built from TRBV19 and TRBJ1-6, with D possibly being TRBD1 (5 bases). From germline, CDR1 is LNHDA and CDR2 SQIVND (reference sequence). The CDR3 is 15 amino acids. Trimming took off 0 bases at V and 6 bases at J, with 9 bases between the two ends. The CDR3 spells CASSIDGAGNSPLHF. The CDR3 DNA follows: TGTGCCAGTAGTATAGACGGGGCTGGTAATTCACCCCTCCACTTT.

In its sample, this clonotype was seen many times. The chain combines TRBV28 with TRBJ2-1, with D possibly TRBD2 on 6 matching bases. CDR3 length: 13 residues. V was cut by 5 bases and J by 3 bases, with 8 bases left in between. Germline V gives CDR1 MDHEN, CDR2 SYDVKM. The CDR3 nucleotides are TGTGCCAGCAGTCCGGGGGTCTACAATGAGCAGTTCTTC. This sequence encodes CASSPGVYNEQFF.

This clonotype was observed at least ten times. The chain combines TRBV20-1 with TRBJ2-1, with D possibly being TRBD2 (5 bases). This CDR3 comprises 12 residues. Germline V lookup: CDR1 DFQATT, CDR2 SNEGSKA (reference sequence). The germline V and J ends were trimmed by 5 bases and 3 bases, with 8 bases remaining between them. CDR3 loop: CSARTLYNEQFF. In DNA form, the CDR3 reads TGCAGTGCTCGGACTCTCTACAATGAGCAGTTCTTC.

This clonotype has a count of ten or more. CDR3 bases: TGTGCCACCACCCGGCAGCAGCTTTCCACTGAAGCTTTCTTT. It codes for CATTRQQLSTEAFF. The V and J genes are TRBV5-6 and TRBJ1-1; no definite D call. Germline values: CDR1 SGHDT, CDR2 YYEEEE. V was pared by 9 bases and J by 4 bases, with 19 bases between. The CDR3 runs 14 residues.

The sample holds many counts of this clonotype. The chain carries TRBV5-1 and TRBJ2-3; 9 bases agree with TRBD2. With V trimmed by 2 bases and J by 6 bases, 10 bases remained unmatched. This CDR3 contains 16 residues. The V gene's germline CDR1 is SGHRS and CDR2 YFSETQ. The CDR3 DNA follows: TGCGCCAGCAGCTTTAATAGCGGGGGACCAGGGGATACGCAGTATTTT. It yields the protein CASSFNSGGPGDTQYF.

In this sample, this clonotype turned up many times. The chain employs TRBV9 and TRBJ2-3, with 10 bases lining up with TRBD2. V shed 1 base, J shed 0 bases, and the junction held 5 bases outside the gene matches. The CDR3 has 17 amino acids. CDR1 is SGDLS and CDR2 is YYNGEE in the germline V gene. This chain's CDR3 is CASSVSGGDPSTDTQYF. The CDR3 DNA is TGTGCCAGCAGCGTAAGCGGGGGGGACCCTAGCACAGATACGCAGTATTTT.

This clonotype showed up many times. The genes are TRBV11-2 and TRBJ2-3; D not resolved. This CDR3 comprises 13 residues. The V and J ends lost 4 bases and 2 bases respectively, with 7 bases between them. Germline values: CDR1 SGHAT, CDR2 FQNNGV. The CDR3 region is CASSSRTTDTQYF. CDR3 nucleotide sequence: TGTGCCAGCAGCTCCCGAACCACAGATACGCAGTATTTT.

This clonotype showed up many times. V usage is TRBV5-1 and J usage is TRBJ1-1; 10 nucleotides match TRBD1. From germline, CDR1 is SGHRS and CDR2 YFSETQ. V lost 4 bases and J lost 1; bases outside the gene matches: 7. This CDR3 has 16 residues. The CDR3: CASSPGTGAQNTEAFF. In DNA form, the CDR3 reads TGCGCCAGCAGCCCCGGGACAGGGGCCCAGAACACTGAAGCTTTCTTT.

In this sample, this clonotype turned up many times. V usage is TRBV12-3 or TRBV12-4 and J usage is TRBJ2-7; D is unresolved. The CDR3 is 12 amino acids. Trimming pared 6 bases from V and 5 bases from J, leaving 11 bases between. The CDR3 DNA reads as TGTGCCAGCAGCCCTTGGACCAACGAGCAGTACTTC. It specifies CASSPWTNEQYF.

The chain joins TRBV7-6 to TRBJ2-3; D is uncertain. Germline CDR1 is SGHVS and CDR2 is FNYEAQ. The CDR3 is 12 amino acids. The V and J ends lost 2 bases and 8 bases respectively, with 8 bases between them. CDR3 nucleotides: TGTGCCAGCAGCTTATCCCTAGGTACGCAGTATTTT. The encoded protein is CASSLSLGTQYF.

In its sample, this clonotype was seen a few times. A far larger clone lies a single base away; this is likely a read error. The rearrangement links TRBV2 to TRBJ2-1; no firm D call. Germline lookup yields CDR1 SNHLY and CDR2 FYNNEI. Trimming removed 6 bases from V and 3 bases from J, with 18 bases in between. The CDR3 runs 16 residues. The CDR3 DNA reads as TGTGCCAGCAGCGTCCATGGCAGGAGTGTCTACAATGAGCAGTTCTTC. It encodes CASSVHGRSVYNEQFF.

This clonotype was recorded many times. The chain is built from TRBV29-1 and TRBJ2-3; D may be TRBD2 (8 bases). The germline V and J ends were trimmed by 2 bases and 0 bases, with 21 bases remaining between them. This CDR3 has 18 residues. Germline values: CDR1 SQVTM, CDR2 ANQGSEA. The CDR3 sequence: CSVERTGESGGSTDTQYF. The CDR3 coding sequence is TGCAGCGTTGAACGGACAGGAGAAAGCGGGGGCAGCACAGATACGCAGTATTTT.

V is TRBV7-2 and J is TRBJ2-7; 7 bases are a match to TRBD2. CDR1 is SGHTA, CDR2 FQGNSA, per germline. The junction had 15 bases not matched to a gene; V was cut back by 0 bases and J by 1 base. This CDR3 comprises 19 residues. DNA for the CDR3: TGTGCCAGCAGCTTAGCCTCCGGGACTACAGATTATCCATCCTACGAGCAGTACTTC. It is translated as CASSLASGTTDYPSYEQYF.